Sequencing of this T cell receptor (beta chain) was carried out in a study of naive and memory T cell subsets. Points from the study as a whole: In CD4 and CD8 cells, diversity dropped from naive through EMRA. Between naive and memory subsets, TCR abundance power law exponents differed. Naive repertoires, especially CD8, held a few larger clonotypes, possibly memory cells re-expressing CD45RA. Findings for naive and memory subsets could not be checked against ground truth.

Points on this clonotype: The antigen is unknown.

The CDR3 runs 12 residues. Germline V gene lookup returns CDR1 MNHEY and CDR2 SVGEGT. The V end lost 0 bases, the J end lost 13 bases, and 11 bases lay between the germline ends. An equimolar mix of two oligonucleotides served as the beta constant-region primer for TRBC1 and TRBC2. The ligated cDNA underwent four PCR rounds using SP2 and nested alpha and beta constant-region primers. Ligation attached a single-stranded oligonucleotide with a 12-nucleotide UMI and the SP2 primer to the cDNA 3' end. MiXCR was run by TCRdb on the UMI-ligation and nested PCR reads, yielding one entry per CDR3 protein. The table shows some 110,000 distinct CDR3 sequences, with roughly 15% occurring only once.

The sequence was collected from a human donor in good health. The chain carries TRBV6-2 or TRBV6-3 and TRBJ2-3, with D hard to call. The sample taken for sequencing was naive CD8+ T cells from blood. CDR3 residues: CASSYSGDPEYF. DNA for the CDR3: TGTGCCAGCAGTTACTCGGGCGACCCGGAGTATTTT.